These 31 T cell receptor beta chains share one sample of origin, sequenced in a study of T-cell reconstitution after alpha-beta-depleted transplantation in children listed by TCRdb under 2016. The sample's treatment or condition label is to be understood as: allogeneic hematopoietic cell transplantation with graft depleted of TCRalphabeta T cells and CD19 B cells. Libraries were prepared through PCR. The sequencer listed for this sample is Illumina HiSeq 2500. TCR libraries were prepared with molecular barcoding, using unique molecular identifiers to normalize TCRbeta repertoire quantification. TCRdb trimmed public reads at Q25 via fastp, called clones via MiXCR and kept in-frame beta chains. For every CDR3 protein sequence, its rows merge into one entry that carries the most common genes and DNA. This sample lists fewer than 550,000 distinct CDR3 sequences; roughly 10% were detected once. Approximately 14% of the sample lies in the top ten.

The sequenced sample was PBMCs, mostly from graft donor cells, obtained 180 days after TCRalphabeta/CD19-depleted stem cell transplant. Receptors were obtained from a female patient aged 2 to 10 who had a stem cell transplant for aplastic anemia, so the T cells may come from the graft donor.

The chain is built from TRBV19 and TRBJ1-5; tentatively, D is TRBD1 (6 bases). Trimming stripped 5 bases from V and 3 bases from J, with 17 bases between. The CDR3 length is 16 residues. Per the germline V gene, CDR1 is LNHDA and CDR2 is SQIVND (reference sequence). The CDR3: CASSPRQASVNQPQHF. CDR3 in DNA: TGTGCCAGTAGTCCCAGACAGGCGTCAGTCAATCAGCCCCAGCATTTT.

This clonotype has a handful of counts. The V and J genes are TRBV28 and TRBJ1-2; the match to TRBD1 covers 7 bases. Trimming took 3 bases from V and 4 from J; bases not matched to a gene: 11. This CDR3 is built from 16 residues. Germline V CDR1 and CDR2: MDHEN, SYDVKM. The CDR3 sequence: CASSLESTGRRYGYTF. The DNA of the CDR3 is TGTGCCAGCAGTTTGGAGTCGACAGGGCGCCGCTATGGCTACACCTTC.

The chain couples TRBV3-1 to TRBJ1-1; weak D call: TRBD1 (6 bases). The germline V and J ends were trimmed by 2 bases and 0 bases, with 13 bases remaining between them. This CDR3 region has 16 residues. The germline gives CDR1 LGHDT, CDR2 YNNKEL (reference sequence). Written as DNA, the CDR3 is TGTGCCAGCAGCCAACTCGGGACACCCTTGAACACTGAAGCTTTCTTT. Translation gives CASSQLGTPLNTEAFF.

The chain employs TRBV5-1 and TRBJ1-1; TRBD1 is a possible D gene (6 bases). Germline V gene lookup returns CDR1 SGHRS and CDR2 YFSETQ. This CDR3 contains 13 residues. V dropped 4 bases and J dropped 1 base, with 8 bases sitting between them. CDR3 nucleotides: TGCGCCAGCAGCGGGACATCGAACACTGAAGCTTTCTTT. Translated, it gives CASSGTSNTEAFF.

This rearrangement joins TRBV12-3 or TRBV12-4 to TRBJ2-3; the match to TRBD2 covers 9 bases. The junction had 14 bases not matched to a gene; V was cut back by 6 bases and J by 4 bases. The CDR3 extends over 17 amino acids. This CDR3 is CASSFPPSAGGSDTQYF. The CDR3, as DNA: TGTGCCAGCAGCTTCCCCCCCTCAGCGGGAGGATCAGATACGCAGTATTTT.

The genes are TRBV12-3 or TRBV12-4 and TRBJ1-1; D gene uncertain. The V end lost 7 bases, the J end lost 0 bases, and 15 bases lay between the germline ends. The CDR3 sequence is 15 residues long. The chain's CDR3 is CASTSRGIMNTEAFF. The CDR3 DNA sequence: TGTGCCAGCACCTCCCGAGGGATTATGAACACTGAAGCTTTCTTT.

This clonotype showed up just once. The CDR3 region is CASSQEAGGPEEQYF. The CDR3 DNA reads as TGCGCCAGCAGCCAAGAGGCGGGAGGGCCTGAGGAGCAGTACTTC. The chain is built from TRBV4-3 and TRBJ2-7, with 9 bases aligning to TRBD2. The V and J ends lost 0 bases and 7 bases, in that order; junction bases with no gene match: 7. In germline, CDR1 is LGHNA, CDR2 YSLEER. The length of the CDR3 is 15 residues.

The chain has TRBV24-1 and TRBJ2-3; the match to TRBD1 covers 7 bases. This CDR3 has 15 amino acids. J lost 6 bases, V lost 7 bases, and 12 bases had no gene match. The germline V gene encodes CDR1 KGHDR and CDR2 SFDVKD. The CDR3 region has the DNA TGTGCCACCAGCGCCCAGGGGGATTTCGAGGATACGCAGTATTTT. It translates to CATSAQGDFEDTQYF.

The chain is built from TRBV6-1 and TRBJ1-1; D is ambiguous. Trimming took off 2 bases at V and 4 bases at J, with 11 bases between the two ends. Germline values: CDR1 MNHNS, CDR2 SASEGT. This CDR3 spans 14 amino acids. The CDR3 sequence is CASSETVDTTEAFF. CDR3 in DNA: TGTGCCAGCAGTGAAACGGTGGATACCACTGAAGCTTTCTTT.

This chain connects TRBV5-4 to TRBJ2-1; TRBD1 is a possible D gene (6 bases). Per germline, CDR1 SGHNT and CDR2 YYREEE (reference sequence). Trimming stripped 0 bases from V and 7 bases from J, with 20 bases between. The CDR3 is made up of 17 amino acids. The CDR3 loop is CASSLEPPGQRLNEQFF. Written as DNA, the CDR3 is TGTGCCAGCAGCTTGGAACCCCCGGGACAACGCCTAAATGAGCAGTTCTTC.

This clonotype was observed many times. This rearrangement joins TRBV4-1 to TRBJ2-7; D remains ambiguous. Trimming took off 4 bases at V and 1 base at J, with 8 bases between the two ends. Germline V gene sequence: CDR1 MGHRA, CDR2 YSYEKL. The CDR3 contains 13 residues. DNA for the CDR3: TGCGCCAGCAGCCCCGACGTATCCTACGAGCAGTACGTC. Encoded protein: CASSPDVSYEQYV.

Ten or more counts support this clonotype. This chain uses TRBV28 with TRBJ2-2; TRBD2 matches at 14 bases. V gave up 7 bases and J gave up 6 bases; unmatched junction bases: 10. The germline CDR1 and CDR2 sequences are MDHEN and SYDVKM. CDR3 length equals 17 residues. The CDR3 nucleotides are TGTGCCAGCACCCCAGGGGGGACTAGCGGGAGAGCCGGGGAGCTGTTTTTT. As protein: CASTPGGTSGRAGELFF.

This clonotype occurred a few times. This chain joins TRBV10-3 and TRBJ1-2; 8 nucleotides agree with TRBD1. Germline values: CDR1 ENHRY, CDR2 SYGVKD. This CDR3 spans 15 amino acids. Germline trimming cut 4 bases from V and 0 bases from J; bases unmatched to any gene: 4. CDR3 DNA sequence: TGTGCCATCAGTGGACAGGGGACCGCTAACTATGGCTACACCTTC. Its protein is CAISGQGTANYGYTF.

The table lists this clonotype with a few counts. The chain uses TRBV20-1 and TRBJ2-1, with 16 positions matching TRBD2. CDR1 is DFQATT, CDR2 SNEGSKA, per germline (reference sequence). The CDR3 is 16 residues long. V lost 3 bases, J lost 9 bases, and 8 bases stayed unmatched. CDR3 amino acids: CSARQGLAGGQREQFF. CDR3 nucleotide sequence: TGCAGTGCTAGGCAGGGACTAGCGGGAGGGCAGCGTGAGCAGTTCTTC.

The chain uses TRBV6-5 and TRBJ1-2; 7 bases are shared with TRBD1. Germline values: CDR1 MNHEY, CDR2 SVGAGI. Trimming took 4 bases from V and 4 from J; bases not matched to a gene: 9. The CDR3 totals 15 residues. CDR3 protein: CASSSAGTAIYGYTF. The CDR3, as DNA: TGTGCCAGCAGTTCCGCCGGGACAGCTATCTATGGCTACACCTTC.

This clonotype was seen only a few times. V and J are TRBV10-3 and TRBJ2-1, with a tentative D call TRBD2 (6 bases). Trimming took off 4 bases at V and 5 bases at J, with 15 bases between the two ends. CDR1 and CDR2 (germline): ENHRY, SYGVKD. The CDR3 is made up of 15 amino acids. The CDR3 sequence: CAISALTRANNEQFF. The DNA of the CDR3 is TGTGCCATCAGTGCATTGACTAGAGCAAACAATGAGCAGTTCTTC.

This chain joins TRBV5-1 and TRBJ1-1; D remains unclear. Germline CDR1 SGHRS, CDR2 YFSETQ. This CDR3 comprises 14 residues. The V end lost 4 bases, the J end lost 1 base, and 11 bases lay between the germline ends. The CDR3 DNA reads TGCGCCAGCAGCCTTGGACTTACGAACACTGAAGCTTTCTTT. It specifies CASSLGLTNTEAFF. Supplemented by reference TRBV5-1 and TRBJ1-1, the full variable domain reads KAGVTQTPRYLIKTRGQQVTLSCSPISGHRSVSWYQQTPGQGLQFLFEYFSETQRNKGNFPGRFSGRQFSNSRSEMNVSTLELGDSALYLCASSLGLTNTEAFFGQGTRLTVV.

This clonotype was detected only a few times. V gene TRBV18 combines with J gene TRBJ2-5, with D possibly matching TRBD2 (6 bases). CDR3 length equals 13 residues. Germline CDR1 and CDR2: KGHSH and LQKENI. V was shortened by 2 bases and J by 3 bases, with 7 bases between the two germline ends. The CDR3: CASSPASEETQYF. For the CDR3, the DNA is TGTGCCAGCTCACCAGCTAGCGAAGAGACCCAGTACTTC.

This chain uses TRBV5-4 with TRBJ2-2; TRBD2 matches at 12 bases. V shed 5 bases and J 4 bases; nucleotides not matched to a gene: 21. The CDR3 loop spans 21 amino acids. Germline CDR1 is SGHNT and CDR2 is YYREEE (reference sequence). CDR3 residues: CASSWGLRDRGLAGLTGELFF. The CDR3 DNA reads TGTGCCAGCAGTTGGGGCCTCCGGGACAGGGGACTAGCGGGCCTCACCGGGGAGCTGTTTTTT.

The chain recombines TRBV29-1 with TRBJ1-4; TRBD1 matches 9 bases. This CDR3 spans 13 amino acids. CDR1 is SQVTM, CDR2 ANQGSEA, per germline. V trimming: 4 bases; J trimming: 3 bases; junction bases outside the gene matches: 0. CDR3 sequence (DNA): TGCAGCGTTGGGACAGGGGCTAATGAAAAACTGTTTTTT. It translates to CSVGTGANEKLFF.

This clonotype was counted only a few times. The rearrangement links TRBV29-1 to TRBJ2-7, with D perhaps TRBD1 or TRBD2 (5 bases each). Germline V gene data show CDR1 as SQVTM and CDR2 as ANQGSEA. The V end lost 4 bases, the J end lost 7 bases, and 11 bases lay between the germline ends. This CDR3 is 11 amino acids long. CDR3 in amino acids: CSVAKGREQYF. Written as DNA, the CDR3 is TGCAGCGTTGCTAAGGGGAGAGAGCAGTACTTC.

This clonotype turned up a few times. This chain uses TRBV13 with TRBJ2-1, with 12 nucleotides matching TRBD2. The CDR3 extends over 22 amino acids. Germline V CDR1 and CDR2: PRHDT, FYEKMQ (reference sequence). Losses at the gene ends were 5 bases for V and 0 bases for J; bases not matched to a gene: 20. CDR3 amino acids: CASSTRNPGLAGRGSSYNEQFF. The CDR3 nucleotides read TGTGCCAGCAGCACACGGAACCCGGGACTAGCGGGCCGTGGGAGCTCCTACAATGAGCAGTTCTTC. Full variable domain (remainder filled in from reference TRBV13 and TRBJ2-1): AAGVIQSPRHLIKEKRETATLKCYPIPRHDTVYWYQQGPGQDPQFLISFYEKMQSDKGSIPDRFSAQQFSDYHSELNMSSLELGDSALYFCASSTRNPGLAGRGSSYNEQFFGPGTRLTVL.

The chain links TRBV28 to TRBJ1-1, with D tentatively TRBD1 (6 bases). Trimming cost V 6 bases and J 1 base, with 15 bases left between them. Germline assignment: CDR1 MDHEN and CDR2 SYDVKM. CDR3 length: 15 amino acids. The DNA for the CDR3 is TGTGCCAGCAGAATAAGGGGGTCAGCGAACACTGAAGCTTTCTTT. As protein: CASRIRGSANTEAFF.

This clonotype was detected only a few times. V usage is TRBV4-2 and J usage is TRBJ2-7; 10 nucleotides agree with TRBD2. The junction had 12 bases not matched to a gene; V was cut back by 4 bases and J by 6 bases. Germline values: CDR1 LGHNA, CDR2 YNFKEQ. CDR3 length: 16 residues. Here the CDR3 reads CASSRIGLAGVPEQYF. The CDR3 nucleotides read TGTGCCAGCAGCCGCATAGGGCTAGCGGGAGTTCCCGAGCAGTACTTC.

This clonotype occurred a few times. The V gene is TRBV7-9, the J gene TRBJ2-1, with 10 positions matching TRBD2. The J segment lost 5 bases and the V segment lost 7 bases, leaving 5 bases of the junction unmatched. The CDR3 has 14 residues. Germline V lookup: CDR1 SEHNR, CDR2 FQNEAQ (reference sequence). CDR3 region: CASNPSGGNNEQFF. The CDR3 DNA sequence: TGTGCCAGCAACCCTAGCGGGGGAAACAATGAGCAGTTCTTC.

This clonotype appeared a few times. The chain carries TRBV25-1 and TRBJ1-2; D unclear. This CDR3 has 12 amino acids. In germline, CDR1 is MGHDK, CDR2 SYGVNS. With 9 bases removed from V and 7 bases from J, the gap between germline ends came to 15 bases. The CDR3 loop reads CASESLRTGYTF. The CDR3 DNA sequence: TGTGCCAGTGAGTCCCTTCGGACTGGCTACACCTTC.

There are many counts of this clonotype. V and J are TRBV12-3 or TRBV12-4 and TRBJ1-1, with D possibly matching TRBD1 (5 bases). Deletions cut 6 bases from V and 3 bases from J, with 14 bases between. The CDR3 has 14 amino acids. The CDR3 DNA is TGTGCCAGCAGCCCCCGGGGCAGCCACACTGAAGCTTTCTTT. It codes for CASSPRGSHTEAFF.

V gene TRBV7-9 combines with J gene TRBJ1-2; 9 bases match TRBD1. Trimming took 5 bases from V and 4 from J; bases not matched to a gene: 11. The CDR3 sequence is 16 residues long. Germline loops: CDR1 SEHNR, CDR2 FQNEAQ (reference sequence). DNA of the CDR3: TGTGCCAGCAGCCAGACCGGGACAGGGAAGGTCTATGGCTACACCTTC. Protein: CASSQTGTGKVYGYTF.

This clonotype was detected a few times. The chain has TRBV19 and TRBJ1-5; 11 bases match TRBD1. The V and J ends lost 5 bases and 1 base, in that order; junction bases with no gene match: 7. The CDR3 runs 17 residues. The V gene's germline CDR1 is LNHDA and CDR2 SQIVND (reference sequence). The CDR3 bases are TGTGCCAGTAGTGGACAGGGGGCTCTTGGCAGCAATCAGCCCCAGCATTTT. Its translation: CASSGQGALGSNQPQHF.

This clonotype was recorded many times. The chain is built from TRBV4-3 and TRBJ2-3, with 13 nucleotides matching TRBD2. Per the germline V gene, CDR1 is LGHNA and CDR2 is YSLEER. The CDR3 consists of 20 residues. V gave up 0 bases and J gave up 5 bases; unmatched junction bases: 14. The DNA for the CDR3 is TGCGCCAGCAGCCAAGATGGTTTGGGTCGGACTAGCGGGAGTATAGATACGCAGTATTTT. This codes for CASSQDGLGRTSGSIDTQYF.

The chain combines TRBV18 with TRBJ1-3; D remains unclear. CDR3 length: 15 residues. V lost 6 bases, J lost 0 bases, and 12 bases lay in between. The germline CDR1 and CDR2 sequences are KGHSH and LQKENI. This CDR3 reads CASSYDEGSGNTIYF. The CDR3 DNA reads TGTGCCAGCTCGTACGACGAAGGCTCTGGAAACACCATATATTTT.